This TCR beta chain came from a study of blood T cell repertoires in COVID-19. Study details: There were acute and convalescent COVID-19 samples, and they came from the United States, Italy and Spain.

In the source study's methods: Amplifying reference gene primers gave estimates of nucleated cell counts. Measured with immunoSEQ multiplex PCR; TCRdb has only the in-frame clones, and not every one. D and trimming come from the DNA, and the V and J calls and clone size come from that table. The sample consists of around 230,000 clones, 84% of them appearing once. This CDR3 is 17 amino acids long. Germline V gene data show CDR1 as SNHLY and CDR2 as FYNNEI. After removal of 1 base from V and 6 bases from J, the junction contained 7 bases not matched to a gene. V is TRBV2 and J is TRBJ2-3, with TRBD2 identical over 13 bases. The receptor's source is a man between 35 and 55 years old who had recovered from COVID-19. Specimen: peripheral blood. CDR3 in amino acids: CASSEGRLAGGGDTQYF. The CDR3 DNA follows: TGTGCCAGCAGTGAAGGGAGACTAGCGGGAGGTGGGGATACGCAGTATTTT.